This T cell receptor beta chain was found in a study of neurological immune-mediated disorders. Whole-study results and caveats: Multiple sclerosis patients had less TCR clonal expansion than even healthy controls, unlike HTLV-1-associated myelopathy. TCR-beta repertoires seemed private in all groups, with no expanded CDR3 amino acid sequences shared.

Per germline, CDR1 SGHVS and CDR2 FQNEAQ. The CDR3 totals 15 residues. V trimming: 2 bases; J trimming: 7 bases; junction bases outside the gene matches: 6. Many counts were recorded for this clonotype. Its antigen is as yet unknown. Over 180 million TCR-beta sequences (from 15-18 subjects) were yielded by each sequencing run. One entry per CDR3 protein, called by TCRdb with MiXCR from the 5' RACE reads. The sample shows about 80,000 distinct CDR3 sequences, approximately 9.4% of them seen only once. PBMCs stored at -80 C, numbering 2 million, were the origin of the unsorted libraries. What was sequenced was PBMCs. The chain links TRBV7-8 to TRBJ2-2; 8 bases match TRBD2. This receptor was taken from a man between 45 and 60 years old in good health. CDR3 sequence (DNA): TGTGCCAGCAGCTTAAGACGGGAGGGCGGCGGGGAGCTGTTTTTT. Translating gives CASSLRREGGGELFF. Based on the CDR3 plus reference TRBV7-8 and TRBJ2-2, the full variable domain is GAGVSQSPRYKVAKRGQDVALRCDPISGHVSLFWYQQALGQGPEFLTYFQNEAQLDKSGLPSDRFFAERPEGSVSTLKIQRTQQEDSAVYLCASSLRREGGGELFFGEGSRLTVL.